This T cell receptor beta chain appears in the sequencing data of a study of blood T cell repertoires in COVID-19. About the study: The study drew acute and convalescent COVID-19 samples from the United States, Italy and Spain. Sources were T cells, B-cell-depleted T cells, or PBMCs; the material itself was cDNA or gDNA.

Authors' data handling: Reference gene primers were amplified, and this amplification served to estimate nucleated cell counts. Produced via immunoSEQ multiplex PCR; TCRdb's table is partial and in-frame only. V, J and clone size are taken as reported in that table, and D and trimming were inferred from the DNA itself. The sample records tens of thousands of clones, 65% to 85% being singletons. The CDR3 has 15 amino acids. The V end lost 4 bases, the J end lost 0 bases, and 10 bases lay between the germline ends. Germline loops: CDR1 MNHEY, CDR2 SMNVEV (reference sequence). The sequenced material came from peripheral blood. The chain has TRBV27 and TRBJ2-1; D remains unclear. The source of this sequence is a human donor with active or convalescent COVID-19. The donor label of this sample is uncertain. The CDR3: CASSSAVGSYNEQFF. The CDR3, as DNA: TGTGCCAGCAGTTCTGCGGTAGGCTCCTACAATGAGCAGTTCTTC.